The 30 T cell receptor beta chains below all came from one sample that was sequenced in a study of blood T cell repertoires in COVID-19. Assay used: immunoSEQ multiplex PCR; TCRdb lists only in-frame clones, some missing. The sample yields around 210,000 clones, about three quarters seen once. The source material was peripheral blood. These receptors originate from a woman between 70 and 85 years old with acute or convalescent COVID-19.

The chain has TRBV5-1 and TRBJ1-4; TRBD1 is a possible D gene (6 bases). Trimming cost V 4 bases and J 8 bases, with 15 bases left between them. This CDR3 has 14 amino acids. Germline-derived CDR1 and CDR2 are SGHRS and YFSETQ. The CDR3 is CASSRTLTGEKLFF. CDR3 DNA sequence: TGCGCCAGCAGCCGAACTCTGACAGGCGAAAAACTGTTTTTT.

The chain has TRBV20-1 and TRBJ2-1; D gene ambiguous. Germline lookup yields CDR1 DFQATT and CDR2 SNEGSKA (reference sequence). This CDR3 contains 11 residues. The germline V and J ends were trimmed by 7 bases and 4 bases, with 8 bases remaining between them. The CDR3 sequence is CSVDFYNEQFF. CDR3 DNA sequence: TGCAGTGTTGACTTTTACAATGAGCAGTTCTTC.

The CDR3 reads CATSDSGRTSGADTQYF. CDR3 bases: TGTGCCACCAGTGATAGTGGGAGGACTAGCGGCGCAGATACGCAGTATTTT. This sequence joins TRBV24-1 and TRBJ2-3, with 10 positions matching TRBD2. Trimming cost V 3 bases and J 4 bases; bases outside gene matches: 9. CDR1 is KGHDR, CDR2 SFDVKD, per germline. The length of the CDR3 is 17 residues.

This chain uses TRBV7-3 with TRBJ2-1; D ambiguous. The CDR3 is made up of 17 amino acids. V lost 6 bases and J lost 4, with 22 bases in between. Germline CDR1 SGHTA, CDR2 FQGTGA. CDR3 region: CASSSRGTGIGYNEQFF. DNA for the CDR3: TGTGCCAGCAGTTCAAGAGGTACTGGAATTGGATACAATGAGCAGTTCTTC.

This clone has a handful of counts. The V call is TRBV28, the J call TRBJ2-1; TRBD1 matches at 9 bases. Germline loops: CDR1 MDHEN, CDR2 SYDVKM. Losses at the gene ends were 9 bases for V and 5 bases for J; bases not matched to a gene: 11. The CDR3 is 15 amino acids. In DNA form, the CDR3 reads TGTGCCAGTCCTCCGGGACAGGGTCTGCACAATGAGCAGTTCTTC. This sequence encodes CASPPGQGLHNEQFF.

The CDR3 nucleotides are TGTGCCAGTAGCCCCGGGACTAGCGGATACGAGCAGTACTTC. This gives the protein CASSPGTSGYEQYF. The chain has TRBV19 and TRBJ2-7; 11 bases fit TRBD2. V gave up 6 bases and J gave up 4 bases; unmatched junction bases: 5. CDR1 is LNHDA, CDR2 SQIVND, per germline (reference sequence). This CDR3 contains 14 residues.

In its sample, this clone was seen a few times. This chain joins TRBV9 and TRBJ2-2; 8 positions agree with TRBD2. CDR1 SGDLS and CDR2 YYNGEE come from the germline V gene. This CDR3 is built from 14 residues. V was pared by 4 bases and J by 7 bases, with 6 bases of the junction left unmatched. This CDR3 reads CASSPGGQVGELFF. The CDR3 coding sequence is TGTGCCAGCAGCCCGGGAGGGCAAGTCGGGGAGCTGTTTTTT.

On this clone: One end of the junction is discordant with germline, which a read error may explain. This sequence joins TRBV2 and TRBJ2-1; 9 nucleotides line up with TRBD2. There are 19 residues in the CDR3. The germline gives CDR1 SNHLY, CDR2 FYNNEI. The CDR3 bases are TGTGCCAGCAGCGAAGCCTACGGCGGGAGGGCCGAATATTACAATGAGCAGTTCTTC. Translating it yields CASSEAYGGRAEYYNEQFF.

This chain connects TRBV24-1 to TRBJ1-5, with unresolved D. Germline CDR1 is KGHDR and CDR2 is SFDVKD. V lost 6 bases to trimming and J lost 0 bases, with 8 bases between them. The CDR3 extends over 14 amino acids. The CDR3 DNA reads TGTGCCACCAGTTTAGATACTAGCAATCAGCCCCAGCATTTT. Amino acids: CATSLDTSNQPQHF.

The rearrangement joins TRBV5-1 to TRBJ2-3; D remains unclear. V shed 4 bases and J shed 0 bases, with 12 bases lying between them. The CDR3 is 15 residues long. Looked up from germline, CDR1 is SGHRS and CDR2 is YFSETQ. CDR3 nucleotides: TGCGCCAGCAGCCAACAGTCTTTTAGCACAGATACGCAGTATTTT. Encoded protein: CASSQQSFSTDTQYF.

The chain joins TRBV7-2 to TRBJ1-2, with D possibly TRBD1 on 5 matching bases. Germline lookup yields CDR1 SGHTA and CDR2 FQGNSA. This CDR3 spans 15 amino acids. V was trimmed by 1 base and J by 1 base, leaving 10 bases between them. The CDR3 DNA reads TGTGCCAGCAGCTTAGATACAGGAATTAACTATGGCTACACCTTC. It yields the protein CASSLDTGINYGYTF.

This clone showed up just a few times. In DNA, the CDR3 is TGTGCCATCAGTGCCCGGACTAGCGGGACGGTATGGGAGCAGTTCTTC. Its translation is CAISARTSGTVWEQFF. The chain couples TRBV10-3 to TRBJ2-1; 12 bases align to TRBD2. Germline CDR1 ENHRY, CDR2 SYGVKD. Losses at the gene ends were 4 bases for V and 10 bases for J; bases not matched to a gene: 11. This CDR3 region has 16 residues.

This chain connects TRBV7-9 to TRBJ2-3; D call uncertain. Germline V gives CDR1 SEHNR, CDR2 FQNEAQ (reference sequence). With 7 bases removed from V and 4 bases from J, the gap between germline ends came to 12 bases. This CDR3 has 13 residues. The CDR3 reads CASKSSGPDTQYF. The CDR3, as DNA: TGTGCCAGCAAATCCTCCGGTCCAGATACGCAGTATTTT.

The CDR3 DNA follows: TGTGCCAGGATCCGGGACAGGGGATCAGATACGCAGTATTTT. It translates to CARIRDRGSDTQYF. The J gene is TRBJ2-3, the V gene TRBV2; 10 nucleotides match TRBD1. The germline V gene encodes CDR1 SNHLY and CDR2 FYNNEI. The CDR3 runs 14 residues. V lost 9 bases and J lost 4; bases outside the gene matches: 7.

This rearrangement joins TRBV27 to TRBJ2-6; the match to TRBD1 covers 7 bases. Germline V CDR1 and CDR2: MNHEY, SMNVEV (reference sequence). Losses at the gene ends were 6 bases for V and 2 bases for J; bases not matched to a gene: 10. This CDR3 has 17 residues. The CDR3 DNA reads TGTGCCAGCAGCAAATCTCCGCAGGGGGCTGGGGCCAACGTCCTGACTTTC. Residues: CASSKSPQGAGANVLTF.

The chain recombines TRBV28 with TRBJ1-2, with D unresolved. Per the germline V gene, CDR1 is MDHEN and CDR2 is SYDVKM. The CDR3 runs 14 residues. Trimming left V 2 bases short and J 8 bases short, with 15 bases between. The CDR3 DNA follows: TGTGCCAGCAGTTTACTCCCGGGTAACGACGGCTACACCTTC. Translation gives CASSLLPGNDGYTF.

The J gene is TRBJ1-5, the V gene TRBV21-1. TRBV21-1 is classified as a pseudogene. The CDR3 consists of 15 residues. The CDR3 region has the DNA TGTGCCAGCAGCGTTGGGGACGGGGGACATCAGCCCCAGCATTTT. It specifies CASSVGDGGHQPQHF.

This clone was detected once. This CDR3 is CASSMPGTGTNTEAFF. The DNA of the CDR3 is TGTGCCAGTAGTATGCCCGGGACAGGGACGAACACTGAAGCTTTCTTT. This chain links TRBV19 with TRBJ1-1; the match to TRBD1 covers 9 bases. The J segment lost 1 base and the V segment lost 3 bases, leaving 6 bases of the junction unmatched. Looked up from germline, CDR1 is LNHDA and CDR2 is SQIVND (reference sequence). This CDR3 is built from 16 residues.

V and J are TRBV29-1 and TRBJ1-1, with D unclear. The CDR3 is made up of 11 amino acids. Looked up from germline, CDR1 is SQVTM and CDR2 is ANQGSEA. Deletions cut 4 bases from V and 7 bases from J, with 10 bases between. The CDR3 sequence: CSVGGPNEAFF. In DNA, the CDR3 is TGCAGCGTTGGCGGTCCAAATGAAGCTTTCTTT.

The CDR3: CASSVTGLVNTEAFF. The CDR3 nucleotides read TGTGCCAGTAGTGTGACAGGGCTAGTGAACACTGAAGCTTTCTTT. The V call is TRBV19, the J call TRBJ1-1, with 7 nucleotides matching TRBD1. This CDR3 has 15 amino acids. Germline V gene sequence: CDR1 LNHDA, CDR2 SQIVND (reference sequence). V was clipped by 5 bases and J by 0 bases; unmatched bases: 6.

DNA of the CDR3: TGTGCCAGCAGCCTCGGACTAGCAGAAAACAATGAGCAGTTCTTC. Translated: CASSLGLAENNEQFF. The chain employs TRBV5-5 and TRBJ2-1; the match to TRBD2 covers 8 bases. Germline CDR1 and CDR2: SGHKS and YYEKEE (reference sequence). The CDR3 spans 15 residues. The J segment lost 5 bases and the V segment lost 4 bases, leaving 8 bases of the junction unmatched.

The J gene is TRBJ2-1, the V gene TRBV7-3, with TRBD1 matching 10 bases. Germline V lookup: CDR1 SGHTA, CDR2 FQGTGA. The CDR3 totals 17 residues. The J segment lost 8 bases and the V segment lost 1 base, leaving 11 bases of the junction unmatched. The CDR3 protein is CASSLSSGQGTGHEQFF. The CDR3 DNA sequence: TGTGCCAGCAGCTTAAGTTCGGGACAGGGGACAGGCCATGAGCAGTTCTTC.

This clone turned up a few times. V usage is TRBV24-1 and J usage is TRBJ2-2; TRBD1 matches 8 bases. V shed 8 bases and J 5 bases; nucleotides not matched to a gene: 9. In germline, CDR1 is KGHDR, CDR2 SFDVKD. The CDR3 sequence is 15 residues long. CDR3 region: CATTSGQGRTGELFF. CDR3 nucleotides: TGTGCCACCACGTCCGGACAGGGTAGGACCGGGGAGCTGTTTTTT.

This rearrangement joins TRBV4-1 to TRBJ2-5, with D perhaps matching TRBD2 (6 bases). The ends were cut back, 1 base at V and 11 bases at J, with 11 bases in the middle. CDR1 is MGHRA and CDR2 is YSYEKL in the germline V gene. This CDR3 comprises 12 residues. CDR3 nucleotide sequence: TGCGCCAGCAGCCAAGTAAACGGGAGACAGTACTTC. It yields the protein CASSQVNGRQYF.

The chain's CDR3 is CASSIARNTGELFF. The DNA for the CDR3 is TGTGCCAGTAGTATAGCCAGGAACACCGGGGAGCTGTTTTTT. The rearrangement links TRBV19 to TRBJ2-2, with D unclear. The CDR3 totals 14 residues. Trimming took 1 base from V and 1 from J, leaving 4 bases between them. In germline, CDR1 is LNHDA, CDR2 SQIVND (reference sequence).

This clone was seen only a few times. The chain employs TRBV7-8 and TRBJ1-5; 9 bases align to TRBD1. This CDR3 has 15 residues. The trim removed 8 bases at V and 7 bases at J, leaving 12 bases unmatched. Germline V gives CDR1 SGHVS, CDR2 FQNEAQ. The CDR3 protein is CASRLGGQGWQPQHF. In nucleotides, the CDR3 is TGTGCCAGCCGATTAGGGGGACAGGGATGGCAGCCCCAGCATTTT.

This clone was detected only a few times. The genes are TRBV3-1 (or the pseudogene TRBV3-2) and TRBJ2-1; D might be TRBD1 (7 bases). CDR3 length: 14 amino acids. The germline V gene encodes CDR1 LGHDT and CDR2 YNNKEL (reference sequence). Trimming removed 0 bases at V and 6 bases at J, with 9 bases between. The CDR3 spells CASSQDRGVNEQFF. DNA of the CDR3: TGTGCCAGCAGCCAAGACAGGGGGGTCAATGAGCAGTTCTTC.

For the CDR3, the DNA is TGTGCCTGGGACAGGCCCAAAGAGACCCAGTACTTC. The encoded protein is CAWDRPKETQYF. The chain couples TRBV30 to TRBJ2-5; the D gene is possibly TRBD1 (6 bases). V lost 5 bases to trimming and J lost 3 bases, with 10 bases between them. This CDR3 has 12 amino acids. From germline, CDR1 is GTSNPN and CDR2 SVGIG (reference sequence).

The chain combines TRBV18 with TRBJ1-2; 8 nucleotides agree with TRBD1. Germline V gene lookup returns CDR1 KGHSH and CDR2 LQKENI. Germline trimming cut 0 bases from V and 7 bases from J; bases unmatched to any gene: 7. The CDR3 runs to 15 residues. The DNA for the CDR3 is TGTGCCAGCTCACCACCGAACAGGGGGGAGGCTGGCTACACCTTC. This translates into CASSPPNRGEAGYTF. Combining the CDR3 with reference TRBV18 and TRBJ1-2 gives the whole variable domain NAGVMQNPRHLVRRRGQEARLRCSPMKGHSHVYWYRQLPEEGLKFMVYLQKENIIDESGMPKERFSAEFPKEGPSILRIQQVVRGDSAAYFCASSPPNRGEAGYTFGSGTRLTVV.

The chain combines TRBV10-3 with TRBJ1-1, with a weak D call TRBD1 (6 bases). CDR1 ENHRY and CDR2 SYGVKD come from the germline V gene. The length of the CDR3 is 13 residues. V dropped 10 bases and J dropped 0 bases, with 12 bases sitting between them. The CDR3 sequence: CATRQVMNTEAFF. The CDR3 DNA sequence: TGTGCCACACGACAGGTTATGAACACTGAAGCTTTCTTT.